This passage covers 7 T cell receptor beta chains from one sample sequenced in a study of blood T cell repertoires in COVID-19. Produced via immunoSEQ multiplex PCR; TCRdb's table is partial and in-frame only. The table lists roughly 15,000 clones, roughly 87% of them singletons, with less than 20% in the top ten. The sample taken for sequencing was peripheral blood. The receptors were sampled from a man aged 50-60 years with active COVID-19.

The chain is built from TRBV10-3 and TRBJ1-1; no clear D. V lost 3 bases to trimming and J lost 1 base, with 9 bases between them. The CDR3 is made up of 14 amino acids. CDR1 is ENHRY and CDR2 is SYGVKD in the germline V gene. The CDR3 nucleotides are TGTGCCATCAGTGATGCAGGCAGGAACACTGAAGCTTTCTTT. It encodes CAISDAGRNTEAFF.

The chain employs TRBV4-2 and TRBJ2-5; D is unresolved. Germline V lookup: CDR1 LGHNA, CDR2 YNFKEQ. The CDR3 spans 12 residues. The V gene lost 5 bases and the J gene lost 5 bases, with 9 bases spanning the gap. The CDR3, as DNA: TGTGCCAGCAGCAACATCGGGGAGACCCAGTACTTC. Translated: CASSNIGETQYF.

The gene calls are TRBV7-2 and TRBJ1-1; possible D gene TRBD1, 6 bases. The CDR3 runs 15 residues. Trimming removed 1 base at V and 4 bases at J, with 13 bases between. Per germline, CDR1 SGHTA and CDR2 FQGNSA. CDR3 region: CASSLGLPGVTEAFF. CDR3 DNA: TGTGCCAGCAGCTTAGGGCTCCCAGGGGTCACTGAAGCTTTCTTT.

The gene calls are TRBV10-3 and TRBJ2-3; D possibly corresponds to TRBD2 (6 bases). Trimming left V 2 bases short and J 0 bases short, with 12 bases between. The CDR3 runs to 16 residues. Germline assignment: CDR1 ENHRY and CDR2 SYGVKD. In DNA, the CDR3 is TGTGCCATCAGTGAGAGGACTACCTCTAGCACAGATACGCAGTATTTT. It encodes CAISERTTSSTDTQYF.

The gene calls are TRBV9 and TRBJ2-1, with 8 bases fitting TRBD1. CDR3 length equals 15 residues. V gave up 1 base and J gave up 0 bases; unmatched junction bases: 0. Looked up from germline, CDR1 is SGDLS and CDR2 is YYNGEE. The CDR3, as DNA: TGTGCCAGCAGCGTAACAGGGGGCTCCTACAATGAGCAGTTCTTC. Translating it yields CASSVTGGSYNEQFF. The entire variable domain, with the rest obtained from reference TRBV9 and TRBJ2-1, is as follows: DSGVTQTPKHLITATGQRVTLRCSPRSGDLSVYWYQQSLDQGLQFLIQYYNGEERAKGNILERFSAQQFPDLHSELNLSSLELGDSALYFCASSVTGGSYNEQFFGPGTRLTVL.

The rearrangement uses TRBV7-9 and TRBJ2-5; TRBD1 aligns across 8 bases. Looked up from germline, CDR1 is SEHNR and CDR2 is FQNEAQ (reference sequence). V dropped 4 bases and J dropped 5; count of bases not matched to a gene: 3. This CDR3 is 13 amino acids long. Here the CDR3 reads CASSSRGPETQYF. CDR3 DNA sequence: TGTGCCAGCAGCTCCAGGGGGCCGGAGACCCAGTACTTC.

The chain is built from TRBV27 and TRBJ1-1; the D gene is possibly TRBD1 (6 bases). The CDR3 length is 16 residues. The V end was cut by 5 bases, the J end by 6 bases, with 22 bases between. CDR1 MNHEY and CDR2 SMNVEV come from the germline V gene (reference sequence). The CDR3 DNA reads TGTGCCAGCAGTCCCAAAAACAGGGTAGGGGCGGCTGAAGCTTTCTTT. This gives the protein CASSPKNRVGAAEAFF.